These T cell receptor beta chains were read from a single sample in a study of CD8+CD57+ T cells in acquired aplastic anemia. In TCRdb, the reads were re-called with MiXCR into one record per CDR3 protein. The sample contains more than 45,000 distinct CDR3 sequences, approximately 72% of which appear only once. Sample: sorted CD4+, CD8+, or CD8+CD57+ T cells (not recorded which) from PBMCs. These TCRs come from a human donor in good health, serving as a control. Each CDR3 is given with its conserved first and last residue. A D gene is named only where the DNA matches it firmly. Rows may omit the clone size; those that give it use once, few, many or a size class.

v_call	d_call	j_call	clone_size	cdr3_nt	cdr3_aa
TRBV7-2	TRBD1	TRBJ2-7	-	TGTGCCAGCAGCTCCGGACAGGGCGAGCAGTACTTC	CASSSGQGEQYF
TRBV6-1	TRBD1	TRBJ1-6	many	TGTGCCAGCAGTGATGCCCAACAGGGGAGTGGACCCCTCCACTTT	CASSDAQQGSGPLHF
TRBV24-1	TRBD1	TRBJ1-5	-	TGTGCCACCAGCGGGACAGGGCCCCAGCATTTT	CATSGTGPQHF
TRBV29-1	-	TRBJ1-1	-	TGCAGCGTTGGCGGGGGTAAGGGAGCTTTCTTT	CSVGGGKGAFF
TRBV10-3	TRBD2	TRBJ2-5	-	TGTGCCAGCAGTTTGGAACTAGCGGGGACTACACAAGAGACCCAGTACTTC	CASSLELAGTTQETQYF
TRBV7-6	TRBD1	TRBJ2-7	-	TGTGCCAGCAGCCCCCAACAGGGGGCCTACGAGCAGTACTTC	CASSPQQGAYEQYF
TRBV10-3	-	TRBJ1-3	-	TGTGCCATCAGTAGGGGCTCACGGGGATCAGGAAACACCATATATTTT	CAISRGSRGSGNTIYF
TRBV29-1	TRBD1	TRBJ1-1	-	TGCAGCGTTGGACAGGGATCTGAAGCTTTCTTT	CSVGQGSEAFF
TRBV13	TRBD2	TRBJ2-1	many	TGTGCCAGCAGCCTGTATAGCGGGAGGGACTCCTACAATGAGCAGTTCTTC	CASSLYSGRDSYNEQFF
TRBV20-1	TRBD2	TRBJ2-3	once	TGCAGTGCTAAGAGCGGGGGGGCAGGTTTAAGGACAGATACGCAGTATTTT	CSAKSGGAGLRTDTQYF
TRBV2	-	TRBJ1-2	-	TGTGCCAGCCTAGAGTGGGGAGTTGGCTACACCTTC	CASLEWGVGYTF
TRBV7-3	-	TRBJ2-3	-	TGTGCCAGCAGTCAAGGAGATACGCAGTATTTT	CASSQGDTQYF
TRBV25-1	TRBD2	TRBJ2-1	few	TGTGCCAGCAGTGAACCCATCACTACTAGCGGGGGGGCCCGTGGCAATGAGCAGTTCTTC	CASSEPITTSGGARGNEQFF
TRBV12-3/TRBV12-4	TRBD1	TRBJ2-2	-	TGTGCCAGCAGTTCTTCCGGGACAGACACCGGGGAGCTGTTTTTT	CASSSSGTDTGELFF
TRBV20-1	TRBD1	TRBJ1-2	-	TGCAGTGCTCATGGGACAGGGGACCCTAACTATGGCTACACCTTC	CSAHGTGDPNYGYTF
TRBV2	-	TRBJ2-3	-	TGTGCCAGCAGTCGCGACTTTACAGATACGCAGTATTTT	CASSRDFTDTQYF
TRBV29-1	-	TRBJ2-1	-	TGCAGCGTGGGTAGGCAGGGGCTCTACAATGAGCAGTTCTTC	CSVGRQGLYNEQFF
TRBV19	-	TRBJ1-5	-	TGTGCCAGTAGTATCTCGGGTCAGCCCCAGCATTTT	CASSISGQPQHF
TRBV29-1	-	TRBJ2-7	-	TGCAGCGTCAAGTCTGGCTACGAGCAGTACTTC	CSVKSGYEQYF
TRBV24-1	TRBD1	TRBJ2-1	-	TGTGCCACCAGTGGTAACACAGGGGTTTACAATGAGCAGTTCTTC	CATSGNTGVYNEQFF
TRBV10-3	TRBD2	TRBJ2-1	medium-sized	TGTGCCACCGGGGGGGGAGAGCAGTTCTTC	CATGGGEQFF
TRBV11-1	TRBD1	TRBJ1-4	-	TGTGCCAGCAGCTTAGCAGTAGGGACAGAAATCGAGGGTGAAAAACTGTTTTTT	CASSLAVGTEIEGEKLFF
TRBV7-8	-	TRBJ2-5	-	TGTGCCAGCAGCTTAGAGAGGGGGGGGAGGGAGACCCAGTACTTC	CASSLERGGRETQYF
TRBV7-3	TRBD2	TRBJ2-3	medium-sized	TGTGCCAGCAGCTTAGGACTAGCGGTGCAGGATACGCAGTATTTT	CASSLGLAVQDTQYF
TRBV7-9	-	TRBJ1-3	-	TGTGCCAGCAGCTTAAGTCAGGGTATCGGAAACACCATATATTTT	CASSLSQGIGNTIYF
TRBV29-1	-	TRBJ2-5	-	TGCAGCGTTGACCGAATGGGGGAGACCCAGTACTTC	CSVDRMGETQYF
TRBV6-1	TRBD1	TRBJ2-7	-	TGTGCCAGCAGACTTCAGGGGGCATACGAGCAGTACTTC	CASRLQGAYEQYF
TRBV14	-	TRBJ1-6	-	TGTGCCAGCAGCCCTAGGCTTAATTCACCCCTCCACTTT	CASSPRLNSPLHF
TRBV11-2	TRBD2	TRBJ2-1	many	TGTGCCAGCAGCTTAAATACAGCGGGAGGGTGGAATGAGCAGTTCTTC	CASSLNTAGGWNEQFF
TRBV29-1	-	TRBJ1-6	-	TGCAGCGTTGTAGTCGGGGCAGGGGATAATTCACCCCTCCACTTT	CSVVVGAGDNSPLHF
TRBV20-1	-	TRBJ2-3	-	TGCAGTGCTAGAGCACTAGCAGGACCAGATACGCAGTATTTT	CSARALAGPDTQYF
TRBV7-9	-	TRBJ1-2	-	TGTGCCAGCAGCACAACCTACCCGAAGGACTATGGCTACACCTTC	CASSTTYPKDYGYTF
TRBV14	TRBD2	TRBJ2-3	many	TGTGCCAGCAGCCAAGCCGTGGGACTAGCGGGAGCAGATACGCAGTATTTT	CASSQAVGLAGADTQYF
TRBV29-1	-	TRBJ2-5	few	TGCAGCGTTGGATTGGAGACCCAGTACTTC	CSVGLETQYF
TRBV19	TRBD1	TRBJ2-3	-	TGTGCCAGCACGGACAGGGAGGGCACAGATACGCAGTATTTT	CASTDREGTDTQYF
TRBV11-2	-	TRBJ1-5	-	TGTGCCAGCAGCTCCGCTTTTAGTGATGGCAATCAGCCCCAGCATTTT	CASSSAFSDGNQPQHF
TRBV10-2	TRBD2	TRBJ2-1	-	TGCGCCAGCAGTGTATCAGCGGGAGCTTACAATGAGCAGTTCTTC	CASSVSAGAYNEQFF
TRBV2	-	TRBJ2-7	-	TGTGCCAGCAGTGAACGGGGGCCAGGGGCGTACTTC	CASSERGPGAYF
TRBV24-1	-	TRBJ2-5	-	TGTGCCACCCTAGGGTCGGGAATTGAGACCCAGTACTTC	CATLGSGIETQYF
TRBV20-1	TRBD1	TRBJ2-7	-	TGCAGTGCTAGAGTCAGTACTACCGGGACAGGGGGTTTCTACGAGCAGTACTTC	CSARVSTTGTGGFYEQYF
TRBV24-1	-	TRBJ2-7	-	TGTGCCACTGGGGGTGCGGGTAGCGACGAGCAGTACTTC	CATGGAGSDEQYF
TRBV7-9	-	TRBJ2-5	few	TGTGCCAGCAGCCCAGGAGGGTCCCAGTACTTC	CASSPGGSQYF
TRBV20-1	TRBD2	TRBJ2-7	-	TGCAGTGCCAGGGATACTAGCGGGAGGCACGAGCAGTACTTC	CSARDTSGRHEQYF
TRBV10-3	TRBD1	TRBJ1-5	-	TGTGCCATCAGCACAGGGGGCGCATCGGTCCAGCATTTT	CAISTGGASVQHF
TRBV7-7	-	TRBJ1-2	-	TGTGCCAGCAGCTCCGGGCCTCGAGGCTACACCTTC	CASSSGPRGYTF
TRBV2	-	TRBJ1-6	-	TGTGCCAGCAGTCCCCCCACAGGCGTGGATTCACCCCTCCACTTT	CASSPPTGVDSPLHF
TRBV19	TRBD1	TRBJ1-1	-	TGTGCCAGTAGGCGGTTGACAGGGAACCCCACTGAAGCTTTCTTT	CASRRLTGNPTEAFF